This T cell receptor (beta chain) is drawn from a study of T-cell reconstitution after alpha-beta-depleted transplantation in children. Study observations and caveats: Several hundred expanded graft clones reportedly were the source of alpha-beta T cells about two months after transplant. Certain patients had high TCRbeta diversity at day 60, and it came from recipient T cells and thymic progenitors that survived. One year after transplant, T-cell counts and diversity came mostly from newly produced T cells.

Unique molecular identifiers were incorporated into the prepared TCRbeta library. A single record per CDR3 protein comes from TCRdb applying MiXCR to the PCR reads. The data hold fewer than 150,000 distinct CDR3 sequences, with about 9.6% observed a single time. The V end lost 4 bases, the J end lost 5 bases, and 15 bases lay between the germline ends. Germline loops: CDR1 MNHEY, CDR2 SVGEGT. The CDR3 runs to 15 residues. As to this clonotype: The antigen is unknown.

The gene calls are TRBV6-2 or TRBV6-3 and TRBJ2-4, with D maybe TRBD1 (5 bases). This receptor was obtained from a girl under two years old who had a stem cell transplant for combined immunodeficiency, so the T cells may come from the graft donor. The specimen comprised PBMCs, mostly from graft donor cells, sampled 180 days after TCRalphabeta/CD19-depleted stem cell transplant. The CDR3 DNA reads TGTGCCAGCAGTTTAGTCGACAGAGCTCAAAACATTCAGTACTTC. Protein sequence: CASSLVDRAQNIQYF.